This section outlines one T cell receptor (beta chain) sequence together with its context. Its specificity is not known. These data belong to a study of blood T cells in healthy people across ages. Findings of the study overall: PBMCs went unsorted, and a conclusive naive versus antigen-experienced comparison was therefore prevented.

The V end lost 6 bases, the J end lost 1 base, and 12 bases lay between the germline ends. This CDR3 is 14 amino acids long. CDR1 is DFQATT and CDR2 is SNEGSKA in the germline V gene (reference sequence). Healthy Caucasian individuals from Russia aged about 6 to 100 served as donors. The authors isolated at least 7 million PBMCs per sample. The second PCR ran roughly 6 to 12 cycles with a sample-barcoded 5' primer and J-beta primers. One entry per CDR3 protein, called by TCRdb with MiXCR from the 5' RACE reads. Of about 770,000 distinct CDR3 sequences listed, about 42% were seen once; the top ten hold approximately 19%.

The chain recombines TRBV20-1 with TRBJ2-2, with D possibly being TRBD2 (5 bases). The sequencing sample was made of blood. This sequence originates from a man in his sixties in good health. The CDR3 sequence is CSAEVNRNTGELFF. In DNA, the CDR3 is TGCAGTGCGGAGGTGAACAGGAACACCGGGGAGCTGTTTTTT.